This is a list of T cell receptor beta chains from one sample in a study of cytomegalovirus exposure and HLA in healthy donors. The assay was immunoSEQ multiplex PCR, and TCRdb's table has in-frame clones only and misses some. The sample lists 130,000 to 150,000 clones; 68% were seen once. Sequencing was carried out using PBMCs. All receptors come from a man in his 60s in good health and CMV-seronegative. Each CDR3 is given with its conserved first and last residue. Fields, in order: V gene, D gene, clone size, J gene, CDR3 DNA, CDR3 protein. The D gene is left open where the match is weak. Clone sizes are given selectively: once, few, many, or a class where the clone is expanded.

v_call: TRBV5-1; d_call: .; clone_size: .; j_call: TRBJ1-1; cdr3_nt: TGCGCCAGCAGTCGGATGGGGGGGCGGGATACTGAAGCTTTCTTT; cdr3_aa: CASSRMGGRDTEAFF
v_call: TRBV9; d_call: TRBD1; clone_size: .; j_call: TRBJ1-1; cdr3_nt: TGTGCCAGCAGCGTAGCTACAGGGGCCCCCCAGGACACTGAAGCTTTCTTT; cdr3_aa: CASSVATGAPQDTEAFF
v_call: TRBV28; d_call: .; clone_size: .; j_call: TRBJ1-1; cdr3_nt: TGTGCCAGCAGTGTGAGCAGCACTAGGGAAGCTTTCTTT; cdr3_aa: CASSVSSTREAFF
v_call: TRBV7-2; d_call: .; clone_size: .; j_call: TRBJ2-7; cdr3_nt: TGTGCCAGCAGTTTTAACCGACTAGGTTCGGGGGAGCAGTACTTC; cdr3_aa: CASSFNRLGSGEQYF
v_call: TRBV2; d_call: .; clone_size: .; j_call: TRBJ2-3; cdr3_nt: TGTGCCAGCAGTGAATCTAGCAGAGATACGCAGTATTTT; cdr3_aa: CASSESSRDTQYF
v_call: TRBV7-2; d_call: TRBD2; clone_size: .; j_call: TRBJ2-7; cdr3_nt: TGTGCCAGCAGCCTAGGGACTAGCCTTTCCTACGAGCAGTACTTC; cdr3_aa: CASSLGTSLSYEQYF
v_call: TRBV5-1; d_call: TRBD2; clone_size: .; j_call: TRBJ2-2; cdr3_nt: TGCGCCAGCAGCCAGTCGACTAGCGGGATCACCGGGGAGCTGTTTTTT; cdr3_aa: CASSQSTSGITGELFF
v_call: TRBV18; d_call: TRBD2; clone_size: .; j_call: TRBJ2-1; cdr3_nt: TGTGCCAGCTCACCACCGCGGAGGGAGGGCCGAATTGGGGAGCAGTTCTTC; cdr3_aa: CASSPPRREGRIGEQFF
v_call: TRBV6-5; d_call: TRBD2; clone_size: .; j_call: TRBJ2-5; cdr3_nt: TGTGCCAGCAGTTACGGGGGGGTCTGGCAAGAGACCCAGTACTTC; cdr3_aa: CASSYGGVWQETQYF
v_call: TRBV10-3; d_call: .; clone_size: few; j_call: TRBJ2-5; cdr3_nt: TGTGCCATCACATCAGACATCCAAGAGACCCAGTACTTC; cdr3_aa: CAITSDIQETQYF
v_call: TRBV28; d_call: TRBD1; clone_size: .; j_call: TRBJ2-7; cdr3_nt: TGTGCCAGCGATGAGGTAAACAGGGGGCAGCTCGAGCAGTACTTC; cdr3_aa: CASDEVNRGQLEQYF
v_call: TRBV28; d_call: TRBD1; clone_size: .; j_call: TRBJ1-5; cdr3_nt: TGTGCCAGCAGTTTAGTTAACAGGGGTCAGCCCCAGCATTTT; cdr3_aa: CASSLVNRGQPQHF
v_call: TRBV4-3; d_call: TRBD1; clone_size: .; j_call: TRBJ1-1; cdr3_nt: TGCGCCAGCAGCACCCGTGACAGGGGTTACACTGAAGCTTTCTTT; cdr3_aa: CASSTRDRGYTEAFF
v_call: TRBV25-1; d_call: .; clone_size: .; j_call: TRBJ1-5; cdr3_nt: TGTGCCAGCAGTGAAGCAGGGTGGCCTCAGCCCCAGCATTTT; cdr3_aa: CASSEAGWPQPQHF
v_call: TRBV28; d_call: TRBD1; clone_size: .; j_call: TRBJ1-4; cdr3_nt: TGTGCCAGCAGCACACAGGGGGCCTCTGAAAAACTGTTTTTT; cdr3_aa: CASSTQGASEKLFF
v_call: TRBV25-1; d_call: TRBD1; clone_size: .; j_call: TRBJ1-1; cdr3_nt: TGTGCCAGCAGCGGGGCTACAGGGGTCTCTGAAGCTTTCTTT; cdr3_aa: CASSGATGVSEAFF
v_call: TRBV30; d_call: TRBD1; clone_size: few; j_call: TRBJ2-5; cdr3_nt: TGTGCCTGGAGCGGACAGGGGTTTAAGACCCAGTACTTC; cdr3_aa: CAWSGQGFKTQYF
v_call: TRBV19; d_call: TRBD1; clone_size: .; j_call: TRBJ2-3; cdr3_nt: TGTGCCAGTAGTATCCTCCAGGGACAGTACAATACGCAGTATTTT; cdr3_aa: CASSILQGQYNTQYF
v_call: TRBV5-4; d_call: TRBD1; clone_size: once; j_call: TRBJ2-7; cdr3_nt: TGTGCCAGCAGCTTGGGGGGGACAGGGGTAAACTACGACGAGCAGTACTTC; cdr3_aa: CASSLGGTGVNYDEQYF
v_call: TRBV28; d_call: TRBD1; clone_size: few; j_call: TRBJ1-2; cdr3_nt: TGTGCCAGCAGTTTATCCGCTCAGGGGGCCAACTATGGCTACACCTTC; cdr3_aa: CASSLSAQGANYGYTF
v_call: TRBV28; d_call: .; clone_size: few; j_call: TRBJ1-2; cdr3_nt: TGTGCCAGCAGTTTGAGGGGGGGGGTAGACTATGGCTACACCTTC; cdr3_aa: CASSLRGGVDYGYTF
v_call: TRBV5-4; d_call: TRBD2; clone_size: .; j_call: TRBJ2-1; cdr3_nt: TGTGCCAGCAGCTTCCAGCGGGAGAAGTTCTTC; cdr3_aa: CASSFQREKFF
v_call: TRBV11-3; d_call: .; clone_size: .; j_call: TRBJ2-1; cdr3_nt: TGTGCCAGCAGCTTAGATCGCAGGGAACATGAGCAGTTCTTC; cdr3_aa: CASSLDRREHEQFF
v_call: TRBV5-4; d_call: TRBD1; clone_size: .; j_call: TRBJ2-1; cdr3_nt: TGTGCCAGCAGCTTTACGACAGGGGACAATGAGCAGTTCTTC; cdr3_aa: CASSFTTGDNEQFF